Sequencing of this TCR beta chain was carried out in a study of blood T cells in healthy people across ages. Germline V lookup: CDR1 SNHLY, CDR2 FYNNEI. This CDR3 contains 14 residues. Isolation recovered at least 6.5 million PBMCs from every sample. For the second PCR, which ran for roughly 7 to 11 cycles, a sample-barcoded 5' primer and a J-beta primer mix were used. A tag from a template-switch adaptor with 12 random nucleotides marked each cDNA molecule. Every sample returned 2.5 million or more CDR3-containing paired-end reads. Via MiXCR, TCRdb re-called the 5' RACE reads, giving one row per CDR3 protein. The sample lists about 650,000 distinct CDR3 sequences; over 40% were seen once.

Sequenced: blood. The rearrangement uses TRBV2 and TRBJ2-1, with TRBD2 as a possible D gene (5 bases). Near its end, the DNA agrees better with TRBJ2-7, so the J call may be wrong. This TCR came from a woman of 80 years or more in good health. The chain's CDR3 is CASMRESGSNEQYF. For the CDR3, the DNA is TGTGCCAGCATGAGGGAATCGGGGTCCAATGAGCAGTACTTC.